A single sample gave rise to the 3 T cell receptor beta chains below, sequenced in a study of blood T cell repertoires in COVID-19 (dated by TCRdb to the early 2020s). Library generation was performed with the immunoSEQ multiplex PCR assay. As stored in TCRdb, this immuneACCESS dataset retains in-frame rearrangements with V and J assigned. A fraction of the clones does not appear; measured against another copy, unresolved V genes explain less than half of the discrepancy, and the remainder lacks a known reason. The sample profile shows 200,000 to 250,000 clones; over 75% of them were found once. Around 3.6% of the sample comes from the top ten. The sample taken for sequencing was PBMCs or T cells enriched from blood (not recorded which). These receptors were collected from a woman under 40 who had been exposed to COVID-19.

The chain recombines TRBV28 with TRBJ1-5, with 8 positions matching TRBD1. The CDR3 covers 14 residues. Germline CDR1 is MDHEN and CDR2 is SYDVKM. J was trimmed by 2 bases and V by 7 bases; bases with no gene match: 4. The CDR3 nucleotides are TGTGCCAGCAACTCGGACAGGGGCAATCAGCCCCAGCATTTT. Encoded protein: CASNSDRGNQPQHF.

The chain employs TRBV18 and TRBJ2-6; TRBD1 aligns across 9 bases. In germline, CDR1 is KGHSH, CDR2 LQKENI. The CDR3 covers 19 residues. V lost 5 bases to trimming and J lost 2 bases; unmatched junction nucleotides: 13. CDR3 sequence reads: CASSKELTGGLTGANVLTF. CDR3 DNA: TGTGCCAGCTCAAAGGAATTAACAGGGGGCTTAACTGGGGCCAACGTCCTGACTTTC.

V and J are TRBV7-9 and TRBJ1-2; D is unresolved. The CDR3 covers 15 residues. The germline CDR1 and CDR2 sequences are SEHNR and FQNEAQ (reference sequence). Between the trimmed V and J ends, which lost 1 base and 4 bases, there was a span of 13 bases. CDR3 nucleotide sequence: TGTGCCAGCAGCTTAGTACCCGTTCCGGTCTATGGCTACACCTTC. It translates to CASSLVPVPVYGYTF.